This entry concerns a single T cell receptor beta chain. This specimen belongs to a study of shared clonotypes between healthy human individuals. The CDR3 contains 15 residues. Deletions cut 8 bases from V and 4 bases from J, with 23 bases between. Germline V gene lookup returns CDR1 GTSNPN and CDR2 SVGIG (reference sequence). Study processing details: In the immunoSEQ data, sequences were junction-only and lacked quality scores, so filtering differed. Profiled with immunoSEQ multiplex PCR; TCRdb holds only in-frame clones, not every one. V, J and clone size were drawn from that table, and D and trimming were deduced from the DNA. Of around 2,000,000 clones detected, roughly 94% appear once; the ten largest clones hold 0.13%.

The receptor's source is a man between 18 and 29 years old in good health. Material for sequencing was naive CD4+ T cells sorted from blood. Subset noted: CD45RA+ positively selected. The J gene is TRBJ1-2, the V gene TRBV30; TRBD1 is a possible D gene (6 bases). Here the CDR3 DNA reads TGTGCCGGTAACAACTGGGGGCGCGAACTCTATGGCTACACCTTC. This sequence encodes CAGNNWGRELYGYTF.